This passage covers 27 T cell receptor beta chains from one sample sequenced in a study of blood T cell repertoires in COVID-19. Using immunoSEQ multiplex PCR, the repertoire was profiled, and TCRdb retains in-frame clones only, with some absent. This sample has tens of thousands of clones, with 84% found just once. The sequenced sample was peripheral blood. The source of these receptors is a man over 45 with acute or convalescent COVID-19.

The rearrangement uses TRBV19 and TRBJ1-1; D is possibly TRBD1 (5 bases). The V end was cut by 7 bases, the J end by 0 bases, with 12 bases between. Germline CDR1 and CDR2: LNHDA and SQIVND (reference sequence). This CDR3 has 14 residues. The chain's CDR3 is CASTQTAVNTEAFF. The CDR3 coding sequence is TGTGCCAGTACCCAGACAGCCGTGAACACTGAAGCTTTCTTT.

This chain joins TRBV5-1 and TRBJ2-4; TRBD2 aligns across 9 bases. The CDR3 length is 19 residues. Germline V gene lookup returns CDR1 SGHRS and CDR2 YFSETQ. The V segment lost 4 bases and the J segment 6 bases; nucleotides outside the gene matches: 20. The DNA of the CDR3 is TGCGCCAGCAGCGAGAGCACCGTTGCGGGAGGGAGGGACAGAAACATTCAGTACTTC. Translating it yields CASSESTVAGGRDRNIQYF.

The V call is TRBV3-1 (or the pseudogene TRBV3-2), the J call TRBJ2-4; possibly TRBD2 for D (6 bases). The ends were cut back, 5 bases at V and 8 bases at J, with 16 bases in the middle. Germline CDR1 reads LGHDT; CDR2 reads YNNKEL (reference sequence). This CDR3 contains 14 residues. The CDR3 is CASSFPGREDIQYF. CDR3 DNA: TGTGCCAGCAGCTTCCCAGGAAGGGAGGACATTCAGTACTTC.

In its sample, this clone was seen once. The chain is built from TRBV5-4 and TRBJ2-4, with 9 bases that match TRBD2. V gave up 1 base and J gave up 4 bases; unmatched junction bases: 6. Per germline, CDR1 SGHNT and CDR2 YYREEE (reference sequence). CDR3 length equals 16 residues. As DNA, the CDR3 is TGTGCCAGCAGCTTGACCTCTAGCGGGGTTAAAAACATTCAGTACTTC. Translated, it gives CASSLTSSGVKNIQYF.

In its sample, this clone was seen a few times. The genes are TRBV5-1 and TRBJ2-7, with TRBD1 matching over 9 bases. The length of the CDR3 is 14 residues. V was pared by 3 bases and J by 5 bases, with 6 bases of the junction left unmatched. Germline V lookup: CDR1 SGHRS, CDR2 YFSETQ. CDR3 in amino acids: CASSYDRGGHEQYF. The CDR3 DNA sequence: TGCGCCAGCAGCTACGACAGGGGGGGTCACGAGCAGTACTTC.

This chain uses TRBV19 with TRBJ1-5; a possible D gene is TRBD1 (6 bases). The CDR3 has 15 amino acids. Trimming took off 7 bases at V and 4 bases at J, with 17 bases between the two ends. Per germline, CDR1 LNHDA and CDR2 SQIVND (reference sequence). CDR3 sequence (DNA): TGTGCCAGTATGTGGCGGGGGGCAGGGAATCAGCCCCAGCATTTT. It encodes CASMWRGAGNQPQHF.

This rearrangement joins TRBV11-2 to TRBJ1-5, with 9 bases identical to TRBD1. CDR1 and CDR2 (germline): SGHAT, FQNNGV. The ends lost 6 bases at V and 5 bases at J; junction bases unmatched: 5. The CDR3 has 14 amino acids. The CDR3 loop is CASSGQGSYQPQHF. The DNA of the CDR3 is TGTGCCAGCAGTGGACAGGGGTCCTATCAGCCCCAGCATTTT.

The chain recombines TRBV28 with TRBJ2-7; D may be TRBD1 (6 bases). Germline CDR1 reads MDHEN; CDR2 reads SYDVKM. V lost 6 bases to trimming and J lost 3 bases, with 12 bases between them. The CDR3 is made up of 13 amino acids. The CDR3 loop is CASRTGINYEQYF. Here the CDR3 DNA reads TGTGCCAGCAGAACAGGGATCAACTACGAGCAGTACTTC. The complete variable domain, with remaining parts taken from reference TRBV28 and TRBJ2-7, reads DVKVTQSSRYLVKRTGEKVFLECVQDMDHENMFWYRQDPGLGLRLIYFSYDVKMKEKGDIPEGYSVSREKKERFSLILESASTNQTSMYLCASRTGINYEQYFGPGTRLTVT.

The chain is built from TRBV24-1 and TRBJ2-1; D is possibly TRBD1 (6 bases). V lost 0 bases to trimming and J lost 7 bases, with 12 bases between them. The CDR3 totals 15 residues. Germline V CDR1 and CDR2: KGHDR, SFDVKD. CDR3 in DNA: TGTGCCACCAGTGATTTGGGCAGGGGAATGAATGAGCAGTTCTTC. Amino acid sequence: CATSDLGRGMNEQFF.

The chain joins TRBV5-4 to TRBJ2-1; D is possibly TRBD2 (5 bases). The V gene lost 4 bases and the J gene lost 0 bases, with 11 bases spanning the gap. CDR3 length equals 15 residues. The germline V gene has CDR1 SGHNT and CDR2 YYREEE (reference sequence). The CDR3: CASSAGEGSYNEQFF. CDR3 nucleotides: TGTGCCAGCAGCGCCGGAGAGGGCTCCTACAATGAGCAGTTCTTC.

The gene calls are TRBV4-1 and TRBJ2-1; 7 positions match TRBD2. V trimming: 1 base; J trimming: 12 bases; junction bases outside the gene matches: 15. The CDR3 runs 16 residues. Germline V gene sequence: CDR1 MGHRA, CDR2 YSYEKL. CDR3 nucleotides: TGCGCCAGCAGCCAAGGGGGGGGACCGGGTGTCGGGTGGCAGTTCTTC. The encoded protein is CASSQGGGPGVGWQFF.

This chain joins TRBV2 and TRBJ1-4; no clear D gene. The CDR3 spans 14 residues. Trimming cost V 5 bases and J 2 bases, with 9 bases left between them. The germline V gene has CDR1 SNHLY and CDR2 FYNNEI. The CDR3 spells CASSLGVTNEKLFF. The CDR3, as DNA: TGTGCCAGCAGTCTCGGAGTGACTAATGAAAAACTGTTTTTT.

The chain recombines TRBV5-1 with TRBJ2-7, with 7 positions matching TRBD1. The V gene's germline CDR1 is SGHRS and CDR2 YFSETQ. V lost 2 bases, J lost 2 bases, and 4 bases stayed unmatched. This CDR3 has 14 amino acids. Here the CDR3 reads CASSFGGQAYEQYF. Here the CDR3 DNA reads TGCGCCAGCAGCTTTGGAGGACAGGCCTACGAGCAGTACTTC.

V is TRBV4-1 and J is TRBJ1-1; D possibly corresponds to TRBD1 (5 bases). Trimming shortened V by 6 bases and J by 1 base, and 12 bases separated the two germline ends. The germline gives CDR1 MGHRA, CDR2 YSYEKL. CDR3 size: 14 residues. The CDR3 spells CASRGVLKNTEAFF. Written as DNA, the CDR3 is TGCGCCAGCAGAGGGGTTCTGAAGAACACTGAAGCTTTCTTT.

V gene TRBV24-1 combines with J gene TRBJ1-5; TRBD1 matches 8 bases. This CDR3 has 16 residues. The junction had 10 bases not matched to a gene; V was cut back by 4 bases and J by 6 bases. From germline, CDR1 is KGHDR and CDR2 SFDVKD. The CDR3 coding sequence is TGTGCCACCAGTGACGGACAGGGCATCGTAGGTCAGCCCCAGCATTTT. Its protein product is CATSDGQGIVGQPQHF.

CDR3 residues: CASSDSGRGDEQFF. The CDR3 DNA reads TGCGCCAGCAGCGATAGCGGCCGCGGGGATGAGCAGTTCTTC. This chain joins TRBV10-1 and TRBJ2-1, with D possibly matching TRBD2 (6 bases). The V and J ends lost 6 bases and 8 bases respectively, with 17 bases between them. This CDR3 is 14 amino acids long. CDR1 and CDR2 (germline): WNHNN, SYGVQD (reference sequence).

V is TRBV11-3 and J is TRBJ2-2; 11 nucleotides match TRBD2. Germline lookup yields CDR1 SGHNT and CDR2 YENEEA. The V gene end was trimmed by 4 bases and the J gene end by 4 bases; junction bases not matched to a gene: 11. There are 18 residues in the CDR3. CDR3 sequence: CASSSNTIGTSGTGELFF. The CDR3, as DNA: TGTGCCAGCAGCTCCAATACCATAGGGACTAGCGGCACCGGGGAGCTGTTTTTT.

The rearrangement links TRBV5-1 to TRBJ2-7; 7 bases match TRBD2. V lost 4 bases, J lost 3 bases, and 10 bases stayed unmatched. CDR3 length equals 15 residues. Germline CDR1 SGHRS, CDR2 YFSETQ. In nucleotides, the CDR3 is TGCGCCAGCAGCCAGGGCGGGACTAACCTCTACGAGCAGTACTTC. Amino acids: CASSQGGTNLYEQYF. The full variable domain, completed using reference TRBV5-1 and TRBJ2-7, is KAGVTQTPRYLIKTRGQQVTLSCSPISGHRSVSWYQQTPGQGLQFLFEYFSETQRNKGNFPGRFSGRQFSNSRSEMNVSTLELGDSALYLCASSQGGTNLYEQYFGPGTRLTVT.

This clone showed up just once. This chain connects TRBV28 to TRBJ2-7; 8 bases line up with TRBD1. CDR1 is MDHEN, CDR2 SYDVKM, per germline. CDR3 length: 14 amino acids. The V gene end was trimmed by 6 bases and the J gene end by 2 bases; junction bases not matched to a gene: 6. In nucleotides, the CDR3 is TGTGCCAGCAGGCTTGACAGGGGTGCCTACGAGCAGTACTTC. Its translation: CASRLDRGAYEQYF.

This clone was seen only once. This CDR3 is CASSPIQLLVNEQFF. The CDR3 DNA follows: TGTGCCAGCAGCCCAATTCAGCTACTAGTGAATGAGCAGTTCTTC. The V gene is TRBV13, the J gene TRBJ2-1; a weak D match, TRBD2 (5 bases). The germline V gene encodes CDR1 PRHDT and CDR2 FYEKMQ (reference sequence). Trimming removed 5 bases at V and 7 bases at J, with 18 bases between. The CDR3 contains 15 residues.

This chain links TRBV5-6 with TRBJ1-2, with TRBD1 as a possible D gene (6 bases). This CDR3 has 15 amino acids. Trimming took 4 bases from V and 6 from J, leaving 19 bases between them. The germline CDR1 and CDR2 sequences are SGHDT and YYEEEE. CDR3 amino acids: CASSIRGVGADGYTF. The CDR3 DNA reads as TGTGCCAGCAGCATCAGGGGTGTTGGGGCGGATGGCTACACCTTC. Complete variable domain (other parts from reference TRBV5-6 and TRBJ1-2): DAGVTQSPTHLIKTRGQQVTLRCSPKSGHDTVSWYQQALGQGPQFIFQYYEEEERQRGNFPDRFSGHQFPNYSSELNVNALLLGDSALYLCASSIRGVGADGYTFGSGTRLTVV.

V and J are TRBV7-2 and TRBJ2-5; D is unclear. The CDR3 is 11 residues long. Trimming cost V 5 bases and J 4 bases, with 5 bases left between them. The germline CDR1 and CDR2 sequences are SGHTA and FQGNSA. The DNA of the CDR3 is TGTGCCAGCAGCAACACAGAGACCCAGTACTTC. Translated: CASSNTETQYF.

The V and J genes are TRBV5-6 and TRBJ1-5; 8 positions match TRBD1. J was trimmed by 1 base and V by 4 bases; bases with no gene match: 10. Germline lookup yields CDR1 SGHDT and CDR2 YYEEEE. CDR3 size: 17 residues. This CDR3 is CASSGGTGRGSNQPQHF. CDR3 sequence (DNA): TGTGCCAGCAGCGGGGGGACAGGCAGAGGGAGCAATCAGCCCCAGCATTTT.

This clone has only a few counts. This rearrangement joins TRBV7-2 to TRBJ2-1; 8 bases are shared with TRBD2. The V segment lost 5 bases and the J segment 8 bases; nucleotides outside the gene matches: 14. Per the germline V gene, CDR1 is SGHTA and CDR2 is FQGNSA. The CDR3 totals 16 residues. CDR3 protein: CASSPGTSGRSDEQFF. The DNA for the CDR3 is TGTGCCAGCAGCCCAGGAACTAGCGGCCGATCCGATGAGCAGTTCTTC. Together with reference TRBV7-2 and TRBJ2-1, the CDR3 gives the full variable domain: GAGVSQSPSNKVTEKGKDVELRCDPISGHTALYWYRQSLGQGLEFLIYFQGNSAPDKSGLPSDRFSAERTGGSVSTLTIQRTQQEDSAVYLCASSPGTSGRSDEQFFGPGTRLTVL.

V is TRBV2 and J is TRBJ2-1; D may be TRBD2 (6 bases). CDR1 and CDR2 (germline): SNHLY, FYNNEI. Trimming took 7 bases from V and 4 from J, leaving 17 bases between them. This CDR3 region has 15 residues. The CDR3 nucleotides are TGTGCCAGCATAGCCGGGTCTAGCGCTTACAATGAGCAGTTCTTC. This gives the protein CASIAGSSAYNEQFF. Complete variable domain (other parts from reference TRBV2 and TRBJ2-1): EPEVTQTPSHQVTQMGQEVILRCVPISNHLYFYWYRQILGQKVEFLVSFYNNEISEKSEIFDDQFSVERPDGSNFTLKIRSTKLEDSAMYFCASIAGSSAYNEQFFGPGTRLTVL.

V gene TRBV3-1 (or the pseudogene TRBV3-2) combines with J gene TRBJ2-5, with 9 bases lining up with TRBD2. From germline, CDR1 is LGHDT and CDR2 YNNKEL (reference sequence). This CDR3 spans 19 amino acids. V lost 0 bases to trimming and J lost 1 base; unmatched junction nucleotides: 12. CDR3 nucleotide sequence: TGTGCCAGCAGCCAAGATTATTACGACCTAGCGGGACCCCAAGAGACCCAGTACTTC. Translated: CASSQDYYDLAGPQETQYF.

J is TRBJ2-5 and V is TRBV7-2; 13 positions match TRBD2. CDR1 and CDR2 from the germline V gene are SGHTA and FQGNSA. This CDR3 region has 15 residues. V lost 5 bases, J lost 5 bases, and 5 bases stayed unmatched. For the CDR3, the DNA is TGTGCCAGCAGCCTACTAGCGGGGGGGCGGGAGACCCAGTACTTC. Protein sequence: CASSLLAGGRETQYF.